This TCR beta chain emerged from a study of T cell repertoires in cytomegalovirus infection. Study outcomes and limitations: What dominated the ex vivo response were HLA-C-restricted CMV-specific TCR beta clonotypes.

About this clonotype itself: What it binds is not known.

The CDR3 is 11 residues long. Germline loops: CDR1 SEHNR, CDR2 FQNEAQ (reference sequence). V lost 8 bases and J lost 3, with 5 bases in between. TCRdb re-analysed the reads in MiXCR, keeping a single row per CDR3 protein. The sample comprises roughly 990,000 distinct CDR3 sequences, around 29% of which are singletons, and roughly 13% rests with the top ten. The TCR sequence derives from a human donor in good health (CMV status not recorded). Some clones in this sample may be carry-over from other donors' samples. This specimen was cultured CD8+ T cells from PBMCs, taken from culture after CMV antigen stimulation. The genes are TRBV7-9 and TRBJ2-1; no clear D gene. The CDR3 DNA is TGTGCCAGCTACGTCTACAATGAGCAGTTCTTC. Translating gives CASYVYNEQFF.